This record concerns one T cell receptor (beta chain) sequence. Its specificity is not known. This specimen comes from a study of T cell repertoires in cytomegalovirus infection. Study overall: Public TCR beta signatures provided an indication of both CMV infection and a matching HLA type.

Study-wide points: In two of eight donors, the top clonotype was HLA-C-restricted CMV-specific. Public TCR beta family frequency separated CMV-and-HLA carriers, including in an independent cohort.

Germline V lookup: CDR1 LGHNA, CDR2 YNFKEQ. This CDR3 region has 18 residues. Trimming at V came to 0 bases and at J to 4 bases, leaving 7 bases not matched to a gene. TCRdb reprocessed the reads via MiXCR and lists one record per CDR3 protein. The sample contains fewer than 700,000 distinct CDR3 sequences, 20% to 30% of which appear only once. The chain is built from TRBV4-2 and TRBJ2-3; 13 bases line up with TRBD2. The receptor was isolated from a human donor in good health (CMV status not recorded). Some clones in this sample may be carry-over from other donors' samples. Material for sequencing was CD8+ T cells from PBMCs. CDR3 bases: TGTGCCAGCAGCCAAGATCGGACTAGCGGGGGAGGCGCAGATACGCAGTATTTT. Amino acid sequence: CASSQDRTSGGGADTQYF.